Below are 30 T cell receptor beta chains sequenced from a single sample in a study of T cells in Graves' hyperthyroidism and ophthalmopathy. RNA transcripts provided the source from which TCR beta CDR3 regions were amplified. The TCR CDR3 first-round RT-PCR relied on the HTBI primer set. Via MiXCR, TCRdb re-called the multiplex PCR reads, giving one row per CDR3 protein. Of about 720,000 distinct CDR3 sequences in the sample, 18% were seen once. The sample taken for sequencing was blood. These receptor sequences come from a woman aged 45-60 years with Graves' hyperthyroidism that later progressed to Graves' ophthalmopathy.

The table lists this clonotype with a few counts. Here the CDR3 reads CASSHDTDTQYF. CDR3 DNA sequence: TGTGCCAGCAGCCACGACACAGATACGCAGTATTTT. This chain links TRBV3-1 with TRBJ2-3; D not certain. The CDR3 length is 12 residues. Deletions cut 3 bases from V and 2 bases from J, with 3 bases between. From germline, CDR1 is LGHDT and CDR2 YNNKEL (reference sequence).

This clonotype was recorded many times. V and J are TRBV19 and TRBJ1-1, with D perhaps matching TRBD1 (6 bases). Germline V gene data show CDR1 as LNHDA and CDR2 as SQIVND (reference sequence). V lost 5 bases and J lost 2, with 18 bases in between. The CDR3 runs to 16 residues. As DNA, the CDR3 is TGTGCCAGTAGTGACCCCGGTCGACAGGTCAACACTGAAGCTTTCTTT. Translated, it gives CASSDPGRQVNTEAFF.

In this sample, this clonotype turned up a few times. This chain connects TRBV29-1 to TRBJ2-1; 8 nucleotides line up with TRBD1. CDR1 and CDR2 from the germline V gene are SQVTM and ANQGSEA. The CDR3 sequence is 13 residues long. V lost 6 bases and J lost 6; bases outside the gene matches: 7. The CDR3 coding sequence is TGCAGCGTGGCCAGGGGGCTGGGCAATGAGCAGTTCTTC. Translated: CSVARGLGNEQFF.

The sample holds many counts of this clonotype. The chain combines TRBV30 with TRBJ1-2; D possibly corresponds to TRBD1 (5 bases). The CDR3 has 15 residues. Trimming removed 0 bases at V and 3 bases at J, with 14 bases between. The germline V gene encodes CDR1 GTSNPN and CDR2 SVGIG (reference sequence). The CDR3 DNA sequence: TGTGCCTGGAGTGTATATGTCAGGGCGGACTATGGCTACACCTTC. Its protein is CAWSVYVRADYGYTF.

This clonotype was seen many times. The chain joins TRBV6-2 or TRBV6-3 to TRBJ2-2; D unresolved. The CDR3 is 13 amino acids. CDR1 is MNHEY, CDR2 SVGEGT, per germline. V was clipped by 4 bases and J by 6 bases, with 9 bases between them. CDR3 bases: TGTGCCAGCAGTTCGGGCCTTCCCGGGGAGCTGTTTTTT. Translating gives CASSSGLPGELFF.

This clonotype was found a few times. CDR3 nucleotide sequence: TGTGCCACCAGCAGAGATGGAGGGGTAGCACAAGAGACCCAGTACTTC. Translating gives CATSRDGGVAQETQYF. This rearrangement joins TRBV15 to TRBJ2-5, with TRBD2 as a possible D gene (6 bases). CDR1 is LNHNV and CDR2 is YYDKDF in the germline V gene (reference sequence). Between the trimmed V and J ends, which lost 0 bases and 2 bases, there was a span of 13 bases. The CDR3 is made up of 16 amino acids.

Ten or more counts support this clonotype. The V gene is TRBV12-3 or TRBV12-4, the J gene TRBJ1-5; the D is unclear. This CDR3 is built from 15 residues. V gave up 8 bases and J gave up 0 bases, with 14 bases separating them. The CDR3 region is CASSIGGHSNQPQHF. DNA for the CDR3: TGTGCCAGCTCAATCGGAGGGCATAGCAATCAGCCCCAGCATTTT.

The chain employs TRBV29-1 and TRBJ1-4; 7 bases line up with TRBD1. V shed 0 bases and J 6 bases; nucleotides not matched to a gene: 7. The CDR3 runs 15 residues. Germline values: CDR1 SQVTM, CDR2 ANQGSEA. The CDR3 nucleotides are TGCAGCGTTGAAGACCCGGGACAGCCGGATGAAAAACTGTTTTTT. This sequence encodes CSVEDPGQPDEKLFF.

CDR3 DNA: TGTGCCAGCAGTGATCCGGGGGCGGTAGACGTGAACACTGAAGCTTTCTTT. Translating it yields CASSDPGAVDVNTEAFF. The rearrangement uses TRBV2 and TRBJ1-1, with D possibly being TRBD1 (6 bases). The CDR3 totals 17 residues. Trimming left V 3 bases short and J 0 bases short, with 17 bases between. In germline, CDR1 is SNHLY, CDR2 FYNNEI. Full variable domain (remainder filled in from reference TRBV2 and TRBJ1-1): EPEVTQTPSHQVTQMGQEVILRCVPISNHLYFYWYRQILGQKVEFLVSFYNNEISEKSEIFDDQFSVERPDGSNFTLKIRSTKLEDSAMYFCASSDPGAVDVNTEAFFGQGTRLTVV.

The J gene is TRBJ2-1, the V gene TRBV14; no firm D call. With 2 bases removed from V and 9 bases from J, the gap between germline ends came to 11 bases. Germline CDR1 reads SGHDN; CDR2 reads FVKESK. The CDR3 has 13 residues. Here the CDR3 reads CASSQFATTEQFF. Written as DNA, the CDR3 is TGTGCCAGCAGCCAATTTGCGACCACTGAGCAGTTCTTC.

This chain uses TRBV14 with TRBJ1-1; possible D gene TRBD1, 5 bases. In germline, CDR1 is SGHDN, CDR2 FVKESK. Trimming pared 3 bases from V and 9 bases from J, leaving 11 bases between. There are 12 residues in the CDR3. The CDR3 bases are TGTGCCAGCAGCCACAACAGGCGTCAAGCTTTCTTT. It codes for CASSHNRRQAFF.

This clonotype has at least ten counts. The CDR3 sequence: CASSDDRGASYEQYF. For the CDR3, the DNA is TGTGCCAGCAGCGATGACAGGGGGGCATCCTACGAGCAGTACTTC. The chain links TRBV2 to TRBJ2-7, with 9 bases aligning to TRBD1. Germline V gene data show CDR1 as SNHLY and CDR2 as FYNNEI. The CDR3 has 15 amino acids. The V segment lost 6 bases and the J segment 1 base; nucleotides outside the gene matches: 7.

This clonotype was seen many times. Here the CDR3 DNA reads TGTGCCAGCTGGGACAGAAACTATAATTCACCCCTCCACTTT. This codes for CASWDRNYNSPLHF. This chain uses TRBV27 with TRBJ1-6; 7 nucleotides agree with TRBD1. The CDR3 consists of 14 residues. V lost 8 bases and J lost 3; bases outside the gene matches: 4. Germline assignment: CDR1 MNHEY and CDR2 SMNVEV (reference sequence).

The J gene is TRBJ2-1, the V gene TRBV11-2; possibly TRBD2 for D (5 bases). CDR1 and CDR2 from the germline V gene are SGHAT and FQNNGV. V gave up 3 bases and J gave up 2 bases, with 17 bases separating them. The CDR3 has 17 amino acids. The CDR3 coding sequence is TGTGCCAGCAGCTTTGGACTCCGAGGCAGGACCTACAATGAGCAGTTCTTC. This translates into CASSFGLRGRTYNEQFF.

This clonotype was counted a few times. The V call is TRBV27, the J call TRBJ1-2; 7 nucleotides align to TRBD1. The V gene end was trimmed by 5 bases and the J gene end by 8 bases; junction bases not matched to a gene: 14. CDR1 and CDR2 (germline): MNHEY, SMNVEV (reference sequence). The length of the CDR3 is 15 residues. In DNA form, the CDR3 reads TGTGCCAGCAGTAACCGGGACAGACCTCTGAGGGGCTACACCTTC. Amino acid sequence: CASSNRDRPLRGYTF.

In this sample, this clonotype turned up a few times. The V gene is TRBV20-1, the J gene TRBJ2-5, with D maybe TRBD1 (7 bases). The germline gives CDR1 DFQATT, CDR2 SNEGSKA (reference sequence). The CDR3 spans 16 residues. The V end lost 3 bases, the J end lost 3 bases, and 20 bases lay between the germline ends. The CDR3 DNA reads TGCAGTGCTAGTTTTAAGGCGGGACAGTACAAAGAGACCCAGTACTTC. Translated: CSASFKAGQYKETQYF.

This clonotype has at least ten counts. This chain joins TRBV12-3 or TRBV12-4 and TRBJ1-6; D unclear. V was pared by 3 bases and J by 6 bases, with 9 bases between. This CDR3 has 14 residues. Here the CDR3 reads CASSFPQVNSPLHF. CDR3 bases: TGTGCCAGCAGTTTTCCGCAGGTTAATTCACCCCTCCACTTT.

A remark on this clonotype: One end of the junction is discordant with germline, which a read error may explain. In DNA form, the CDR3 reads TGCAGTGCGTTGGCGGATCTTCTCTCCTGCGAGCAGTACTTC. As protein: CSALADLLSCEQYF. The gene calls are TRBV20-1 and TRBJ2-7, with unresolved D. From germline, CDR1 is DFQATT and CDR2 SNEGSKA (reference sequence). The CDR3 totals 14 residues.

In its sample, this clonotype was seen many times. The V gene is TRBV5-1, the J gene TRBJ2-1, with a weak D call TRBD1 (6 bases). The germline V gene encodes CDR1 SGHRS and CDR2 YFSETQ. This CDR3 is 14 amino acids long. V lost 3 bases and J 5 bases, leaving 12 bases between the germline ends. The CDR3 sequence: CASSSQGKDNEQFF. CDR3 nucleotides: TGCGCCAGCAGCTCACAGGGAAAGGACAATGAGCAGTTCTTC.

This clonotype was recorded at least ten times. V gene TRBV12-3 or TRBV12-4 combines with J gene TRBJ1-1, with a weak D call TRBD1 (5 bases). The V end lost 1 base, the J end lost 3 bases, and 12 bases lay between the germline ends. The CDR3 sequence is 15 residues long. The CDR3 DNA reads as TGTGCCAGCAGTTTAGGACAGTTAATGGACACTGAAGCTTTCTTT. Its protein product is CASSLGQLMDTEAFF.

The V and J genes are TRBV6-1 and TRBJ2-3; 13 bases are a match to TRBD2. CDR1 is MNHNS, CDR2 SASEGT, per germline. This CDR3 has 17 residues. V lost 1 base, J lost 2 bases, and 3 bases stayed unmatched. For the CDR3, the DNA is TGTGCCAGCAGTGAAGGGACTAGCGGGGGCCTCACAGATACGCAGTATTTT. Its protein product is CASSEGTSGGLTDTQYF.

This clonotype was seen repeatedly, ten times or more. The chain employs TRBV20-1 and TRBJ2-1, with 11 bases identical to TRBD2. V was pared by 2 bases and J by 4 bases, with 10 bases of the junction left unmatched. Germline V CDR1 and CDR2: DFQATT, SNEGSKA (reference sequence). The CDR3 contains 17 residues. The CDR3 DNA reads TGCAGTGCTAGAATCCCTCTAGCGGGGGGTATATACAATGAGCAGTTCTTC. Translation: CSARIPLAGGIYNEQFF.

The table lists this clonotype with a few counts. This chain joins TRBV4-1 and TRBJ2-2; possible D gene TRBD2, 6 bases. Germline CDR1 and CDR2: MGHRA and YSYEKL. Trimming shortened V by 1 base and J by 6 bases, and 9 bases separated the two germline ends. The CDR3 is 14 residues long. DNA of the CDR3: TGCGCCAGCAGCCAAGGTTTAGCGGCCGGGGAGCTGTTTTTT. Protein: CASSQGLAAGELFF.

This chain uses TRBV5-5 with TRBJ1-2; D is possibly TRBD1 (6 bases). CDR3 length: 15 residues. Looked up from germline, CDR1 is SGHKS and CDR2 is YYEKEE (reference sequence). Trimming shortened V by 2 bases and J by 7 bases, and 18 bases separated the two germline ends. This CDR3 reads CASSFMGQLDCGYTF. CDR3 nucleotide sequence: TGTGCCAGCAGCTTTATGGGACAACTTGACTGTGGCTACACCTTC.

This clonotype was found a few times. The V and J genes are TRBV20-1 and TRBJ2-3; 12 bases are a match to TRBD2. The CDR3 loop spans 15 amino acids. The J segment lost 6 bases and the V segment lost 3 bases, leaving 7 bases of the junction unmatched. Per the germline V gene, CDR1 is DFQATT and CDR2 is SNEGSKA (reference sequence). The CDR3 bases are TGCAGTGCTAGGATGACTAGCGGGGGTGGGGATACGCAGTATTTT. This gives the protein CSARMTSGGGDTQYF.

The rearrangement links TRBV6-1 to TRBJ1-1; 11 bases line up with TRBD1. This CDR3 has 14 amino acids. Germline CDR1 MNHNS, CDR2 SASEGT. Trimming cost V 4 bases and J 5 bases; bases outside gene matches: 3. The CDR3 sequence is CASSGDRGGTEAFF. CDR3 DNA: TGTGCCAGCAGTGGGGACAGGGGGGGGACTGAAGCTTTCTTT.

The V and J genes are TRBV2 and TRBJ1-2; TRBD1 is a possible D gene (6 bases). Germline assignment: CDR1 SNHLY and CDR2 FYNNEI. The CDR3 contains 14 residues. V dropped 5 bases and J dropped 7 bases, with 17 bases sitting between them. The CDR3 nucleotides read TGTGCCAGCAGTCAAACAGGGAGGGAGGGTGGCTACACCTTC. Encoded protein: CASSQTGREGGYTF. Supplemented by reference TRBV2 and TRBJ1-2, the full variable domain reads EPEVTQTPSHQVTQMGQEVILRCVPISNHLYFYWYRQILGQKVEFLVSFYNNEISEKSEIFDDQFSVERPDGSNFTLKIRSTKLEDSAMYFCASSQTGREGGYTFGSGTRLTVV.

V usage is TRBV14 and J usage is TRBJ2-7; either TRBD1 or TRBD2 may fit D (5 bases each). CDR3 length: 15 amino acids. Germline V CDR1 and CDR2: SGHDN, FVKESK. Trimming took off 2 bases at V and 6 bases at J, with 17 bases between the two ends. In DNA form, the CDR3 reads TGTGCCAGCAGCCAAAGCCCGGGACGTCGAAGCGAGCAGTACTTC. Its translation is CASSQSPGRRSEQYF.

The chain employs TRBV11-1 and TRBJ2-1; TRBD1 might be the D (6 bases). The ends were cut back, 5 bases at V and 3 bases at J, with 17 bases in the middle. The CDR3 contains 16 residues. Germline V lookup: CDR1 SGHAT, CDR2 FQDESV (reference sequence). The CDR3 loop reads CASSDRTGTNYNEQFF. The DNA for the CDR3 is TGTGCCAGCAGCGACCGAACAGGGACCAACTACAATGAGCAGTTCTTC.

The chain combines TRBV20-1 with TRBJ1-3; D gene uncertain. Germline-derived CDR1 and CDR2 are DFQATT and SNEGSKA (reference sequence). The V end was cut by 6 bases, the J end by 0 bases, with 12 bases between. There are 14 residues in the CDR3. The CDR3 protein is CSAPDALSGNTIYF. The CDR3 DNA sequence: TGCAGTGCCCCGGACGCCCTCTCTGGAAACACCATATATTTT.